These T cell receptor beta chains were read from a single sample in a study of T cell repertoires in cytomegalovirus infection. TCRdb itself ran the reads through MiXCR, one entry per CDR3 protein. The table has about 360,000 distinct CDR3 sequences, less than 20% seen once; the top ten hold approximately 8%. Sequences were obtained from PBMCs. Every receptor here comes from a human donor in good health (CMV status not recorded). Some clones in this sample may be carry-over from other donors' samples. Each CDR3 is given with its conserved first and last residue. A D gene is named only where the DNA matches it firmly. For some rows the clone size is stated as once, few or many, or as a class when expanded; others skip it.

>.|TRBJ1-1|.|TRBV11-1|14
TGTGCCAGCAGCTTAGAACGGCACGGCACTGCAGCTTTCTTT
CASSLERHGTAAFF
>few|TRBJ1-6|.|TRBV28|13
TGTGCCAGCATGAACTCCTATAATTCACCCCTCCACTTT
CASMNSYNSPLHF
>many|TRBJ2-1|.|TRBV10-3|11
TGTGCCTCTGGACCACACAATGAGCAGTTCTTC
CASGPHNEQFF
>few|TRBJ1-6|.|TRBV20-1|11
TGCAGTGCTTCAAGTAATTCACCCCTCCACTTT
CSASSNSPLHF
>.|TRBJ1-1|.|TRBV19|14
TGTGCCAGTACTCACCCCCAGGGGAACACTGAAGCTTTCTTT
CASTHPQGNTEAFF
>.|TRBJ2-7|.|TRBV11-2|14
TGTGCCAGCAGCCCTCAGAACAGGGTCCGCGAGCAGTACTTC
CASSPQNRVREQYF
>.|TRBJ2-7|.|TRBV19|12
TGTGCCAGTGGGAGTAGGGGATACGAGCAGTACTTC
CASGSRGYEQYF
>many|TRBJ1-3|.|TRBV11-2|15
TGTGCCAGCAGCGAGGACGCCTTCTCTGGAAACACCATATATTTT
CASSEDAFSGNTIYF
>few|TRBJ1-3|.|TRBV18|13
TGTGCCAGCTCACCCGGGGCTGGAAACACCATATATTTT
CASSPGAGNTIYF
>few|TRBJ1-2|.|TRBV20-1|8
TGCAGTGCTAGGGACTACACCTTC
CSARDYTF
>few|TRBJ2-2|.|TRBV12-3/TRBV12-4|17
TGTGCCAGCTCGACATTCGGCCGGGGAGGTTTGGCCGGGGAGCTGTTTTTT
CASSTFGRGGLAGELFF